This TCR beta chain is drawn from a study of blood T cell repertoires in COVID-19. Study-level information: Acute-phase and convalescent COVID-19 samples originated in the United States, Italy and Spain. In each case, the material was cDNA or gDNA derived from T cells, B-cell-depleted T cells, or PBMCs.

As processed by the authors: Counts of nucleated cells, estimated from reference gene primer amplification, were obtained. Repertoires were generated with immunoSEQ multiplex PCR, while TCRdb's copy carries only in-frame clones and drops some. From that table come the V and J calls and clone size; the DNA was used to work out D and trimming. The sample records 160,000 or so clones, approximately 80% being singletons. The V end lost 1 base, the J end lost 1 base, and 4 bases lay between the germline ends. The CDR3 covers 13 residues. Per germline, CDR1 LGHNA and CDR2 YSLEER. The receptor's source is a human donor in a cohort sampled during active COVID-19. This chain joins TRBV4-3 and TRBJ1-2; D is undetermined. Sequences were obtained from peripheral blood. CDR3 sequence: CASSQAVNYGYTF. As DNA, the CDR3 is TGCGCCAGCAGCCAAGCGGTTAACTATGGCTACACCTTC.